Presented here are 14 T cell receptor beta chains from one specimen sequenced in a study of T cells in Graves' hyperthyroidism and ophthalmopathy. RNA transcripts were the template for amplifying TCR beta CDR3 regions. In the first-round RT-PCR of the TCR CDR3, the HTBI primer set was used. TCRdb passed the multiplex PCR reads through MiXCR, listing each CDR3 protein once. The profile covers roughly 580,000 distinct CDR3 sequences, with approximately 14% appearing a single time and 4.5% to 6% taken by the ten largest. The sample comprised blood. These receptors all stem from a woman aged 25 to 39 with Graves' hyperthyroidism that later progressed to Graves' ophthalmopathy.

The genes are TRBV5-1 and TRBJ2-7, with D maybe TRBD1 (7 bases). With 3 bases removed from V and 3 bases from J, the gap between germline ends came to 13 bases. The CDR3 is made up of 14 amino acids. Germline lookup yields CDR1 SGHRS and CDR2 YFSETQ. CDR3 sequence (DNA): TGCGCCAGCAGCTCCAGGGGGGAAGTCTACGAGCAGTACTTC. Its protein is CASSSRGEVYEQYF.

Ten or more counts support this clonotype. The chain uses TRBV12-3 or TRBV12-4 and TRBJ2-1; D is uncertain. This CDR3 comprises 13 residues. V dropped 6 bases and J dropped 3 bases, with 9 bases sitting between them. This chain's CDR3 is CASRNGRYNEQFF. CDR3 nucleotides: TGTGCCAGCAGAAACGGTCGCTACAATGAGCAGTTCTTC.

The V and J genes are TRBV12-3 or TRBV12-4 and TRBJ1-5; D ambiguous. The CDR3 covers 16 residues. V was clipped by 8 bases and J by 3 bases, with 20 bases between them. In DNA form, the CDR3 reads TGTGCCAGCCCGGGCGGCAGGAGGTCTTCCAATCAGCCCCAGCATTTT. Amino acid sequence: CASPGGRRSSNQPQHF.

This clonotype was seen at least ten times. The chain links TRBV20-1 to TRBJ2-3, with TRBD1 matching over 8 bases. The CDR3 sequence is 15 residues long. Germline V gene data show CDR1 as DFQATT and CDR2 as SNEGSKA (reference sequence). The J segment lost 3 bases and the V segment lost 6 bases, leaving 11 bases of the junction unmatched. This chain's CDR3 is CSAVRPQGATDTQYF. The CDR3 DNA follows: TGCAGTGCCGTCCGCCCTCAGGGGGCAACAGATACGCAGTATTTT.

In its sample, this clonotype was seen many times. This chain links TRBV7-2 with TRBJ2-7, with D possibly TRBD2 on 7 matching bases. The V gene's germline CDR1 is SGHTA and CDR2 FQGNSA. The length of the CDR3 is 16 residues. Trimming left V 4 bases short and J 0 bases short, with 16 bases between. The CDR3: CASSSLGGGHSYEQYF. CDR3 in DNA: TGTGCCAGCAGCTCTTTAGGCGGGGGACACTCCTACGAGCAGTACTTC.

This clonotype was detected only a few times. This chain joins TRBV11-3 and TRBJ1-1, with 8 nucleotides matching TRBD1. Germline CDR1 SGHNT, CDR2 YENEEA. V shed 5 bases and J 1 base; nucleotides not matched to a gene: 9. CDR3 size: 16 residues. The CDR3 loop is CASSLVRGPSNTEAFF. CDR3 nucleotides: TGTGCCAGCAGCCTGGTCAGGGGGCCATCGAACACTGAAGCTTTCTTT.

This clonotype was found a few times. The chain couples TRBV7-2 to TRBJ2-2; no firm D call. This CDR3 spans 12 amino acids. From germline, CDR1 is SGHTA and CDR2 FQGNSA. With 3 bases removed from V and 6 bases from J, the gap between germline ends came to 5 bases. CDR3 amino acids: CASSFMSGELFF. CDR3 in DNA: TGTGCCAGCAGCTTTATGTCCGGGGAGCTGTTTTTT.

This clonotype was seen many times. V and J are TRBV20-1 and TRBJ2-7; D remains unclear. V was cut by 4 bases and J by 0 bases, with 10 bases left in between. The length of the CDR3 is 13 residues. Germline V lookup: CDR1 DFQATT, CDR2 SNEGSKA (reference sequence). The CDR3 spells CSAIHGYSYEQYF. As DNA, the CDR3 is TGCAGTGCTATTCACGGCTACTCCTACGAGCAGTACTTC.

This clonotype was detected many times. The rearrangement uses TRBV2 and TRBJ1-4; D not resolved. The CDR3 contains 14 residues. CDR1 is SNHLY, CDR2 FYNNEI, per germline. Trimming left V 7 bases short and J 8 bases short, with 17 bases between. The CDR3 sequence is CASTKDGTKEKLFF. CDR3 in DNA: TGTGCCAGCACAAAGGACGGAACCAAGGAAAAACTGTTTTTT.

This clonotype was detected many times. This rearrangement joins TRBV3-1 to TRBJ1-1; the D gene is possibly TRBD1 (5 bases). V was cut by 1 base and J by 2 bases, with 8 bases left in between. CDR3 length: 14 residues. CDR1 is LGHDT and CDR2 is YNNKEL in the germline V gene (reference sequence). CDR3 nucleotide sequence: TGTGCCAGCAGCCAAGGACAGCTTAACACTGAAGCTTTCTTT. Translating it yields CASSQGQLNTEAFF. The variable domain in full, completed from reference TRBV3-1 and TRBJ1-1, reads DTAVSQTPKYLVTQMGNDKSIKCEQNLGHDTMYWYKQDSKKFLKIMFSYNNKELIINETVPNRFSPKSPDKAHLNLHINSLELGDSAVYFCASSQGQLNTEAFFGQGTRLTVV.

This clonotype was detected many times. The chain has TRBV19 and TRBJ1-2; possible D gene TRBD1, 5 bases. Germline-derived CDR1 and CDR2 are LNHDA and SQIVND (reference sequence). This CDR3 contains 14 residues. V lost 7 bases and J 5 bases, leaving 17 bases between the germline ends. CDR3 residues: CASNSPPTAYGYTF. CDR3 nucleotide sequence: TGTGCCAGTAACTCCCCCCCGACAGCGTATGGCTACACCTTC.

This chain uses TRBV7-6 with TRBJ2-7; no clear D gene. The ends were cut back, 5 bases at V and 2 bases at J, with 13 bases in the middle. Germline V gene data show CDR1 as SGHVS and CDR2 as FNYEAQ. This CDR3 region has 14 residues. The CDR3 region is CASSGEGKPYEQYF. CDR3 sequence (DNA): TGTGCCAGCAGCGGCGAAGGGAAGCCCTACGAGCAGTACTTC.

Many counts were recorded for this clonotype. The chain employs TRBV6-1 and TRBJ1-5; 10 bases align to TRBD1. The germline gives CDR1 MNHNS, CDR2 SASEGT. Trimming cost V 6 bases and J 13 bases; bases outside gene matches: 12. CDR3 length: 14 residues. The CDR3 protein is CASSPGQGVARQHF. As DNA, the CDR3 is TGTGCCAGCAGCCCCGGACAGGGGGTCGCCAGGCAGCATTTT.

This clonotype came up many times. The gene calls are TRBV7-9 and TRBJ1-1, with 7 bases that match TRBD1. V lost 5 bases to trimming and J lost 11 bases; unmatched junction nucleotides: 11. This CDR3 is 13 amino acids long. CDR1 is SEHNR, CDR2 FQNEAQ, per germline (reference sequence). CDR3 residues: CASSLGDSDTAFF. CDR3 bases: TGTGCCAGCAGCCTCGGGGACAGTGATACGGCTTTCTTT.